The clone carrying this TCR beta chain was seen many times. During its preparation, the TCRbeta library received unique molecular identifiers. One entry per CDR3 protein, called by TCRdb with MiXCR from the PCR reads. Of 190,000 or so distinct CDR3 sequences in the sample, over 5.5% were seen once. The data were taken from a study of T-cell reconstitution after alpha-beta-depleted transplantation in children. This sequence originates from a human donor who donated a stem cell graft to a child with Wiskott-Aldrich syndrome. This specimen was PBMCs from the stem cell graft donor, taken from the stem cell graft.

CDR3 sequence reads: CAINQDRENSPLHF. CDR3 nucleotide sequence: TGTGCCATCAACCAGGACAGGGAGAATTCACCCCTCCACTTT. The V call is TRBV10-3, the J call TRBJ1-6, with 8 bases fitting TRBD1. The V segment lost 7 bases and the J segment 7 bases; nucleotides outside the gene matches: 6. Germline V gives CDR1 ENHRY, CDR2 SYGVKD. The CDR3 runs 14 residues.